Presented here are 8 T cell receptor beta chains from one specimen sequenced in a study of blood T cell repertoires in COVID-19. Sequencing used immunoSEQ multiplex PCR; TCRdb keeps in-frame clones, though not all of them. The data hold around 170,000 clones, with approximately 80% observed a single time. The sequencing sample was made of peripheral blood. These receptor sequences come from a human donor in a cohort sampled during active COVID-19.

This clone was seen only once. CDR3 sequence reads: CASSPGGRALNYGYTF. The CDR3 DNA sequence: TGTGCCAGCAGCCCCGGGGGGAGGGCCCTCAACTATGGCTACACCTTC. The rearrangement links TRBV7-3 to TRBJ1-2, with a weak D call TRBD1 (5 bases). Per germline, CDR1 SGHTA and CDR2 FQGTGA. CDR3 length: 16 amino acids. V was shortened by 5 bases and J by 2 bases, with 18 bases between the two germline ends.

DNA for the CDR3: TGTGCCAGCAGCCAAAACCCCCCTAATTCCTACGAGCAGTACTTC. Protein: CASSQNPPNSYEQYF. J is TRBJ2-7 and V is TRBV28; D remains ambiguous. Germline CDR1 reads MDHEN; CDR2 reads SYDVKM. Trimming stripped 6 bases from V and 1 base from J, with 16 bases between. This CDR3 spans 15 amino acids. The full variable domain, in which reference TRBV28 and TRBJ2-7 provide the parts outside the CDR3, is DVKVTQSSRYLVKRTGEKVFLECVQDMDHENMFWYRQDPGLGLRLIYFSYDVKMKEKGDIPEGYSVSREKKERFSLILESASTNQTSMYLCASSQNPPNSYEQYFGPGTRLTVT.

The V gene is TRBV9, the J gene TRBJ1-1; D perhaps matches TRBD1 (6 bases). This CDR3 contains 17 residues. V dropped 0 bases and J dropped 0 bases, with 15 bases sitting between them. CDR1 and CDR2 from the germline V gene are SGDLS and YYNGEE. CDR3 sequence reads: CASSVGLLQGLNTEAFF. The DNA of the CDR3 is TGTGCCAGCAGCGTAGGTCTCCTCCAGGGGCTGAACACTGAAGCTTTCTTT.

The chain recombines TRBV19 with TRBJ1-5, with D perhaps TRBD1 (5 bases). The CDR3 length is 16 residues. Germline lookup yields CDR1 LNHDA and CDR2 SQIVND (reference sequence). V was trimmed by 3 bases and J by 0 bases, leaving 12 bases between them. In DNA form, the CDR3 reads TGTGCCAGTAGTATTGGCCAGGGACTTAGCAATCAGCCCCAGCATTTT. Translated: CASSIGQGLSNQPQHF. Variable domain in full (rest from reference TRBV19 and TRBJ1-5): DGGITQSPKYLFRKEGQNVTLSCEQNLNHDAMYWYRQDPGQGLRLIYYSQIVNDFQKGDIAEGYSVSREKKESFPLTVTSAQKNPTAFYLCASSIGQGLSNQPQHFGDGTRLSIL.

The J gene is TRBJ2-1, the V gene TRBV28; 12 nucleotides line up with TRBD1. After removal of 7 bases from V and 9 bases from J, the junction contained 10 bases not matched to a gene. This CDR3 spans 15 amino acids. Germline V gene lookup returns CDR1 MDHEN and CDR2 SYDVKM. The CDR3 spells CASKIRDRGPSEQFF. CDR3 nucleotide sequence: TGTGCCAGCAAAATCCGGGACAGGGGGCCGAGTGAGCAGTTCTTC.

The chain combines TRBV5-6 with TRBJ2-2; D perhaps matches TRBD1 (5 bases). The V gene lost 6 bases and the J gene lost 1 base, with 13 bases spanning the gap. CDR3 length: 15 amino acids. CDR1 is SGHDT, CDR2 YYEEEE, per germline. The CDR3 here is CASTFWGLNTGELFF. The CDR3 DNA reads TGTGCCAGCACCTTCTGGGGCCTGAACACCGGGGAGCTGTTTTTT. Variable domain in full (rest from reference TRBV5-6 and TRBJ2-2): DAGVTQSPTHLIKTRGQQVTLRCSPKSGHDTVSWYQQALGQGPQFIFQYYEEEERQRGNFPDRFSGHQFPNYSSELNVNALLLGDSALYLCASTFWGLNTGELFFGEGSRLTVL.

The genes are TRBV5-1 and TRBJ1-5, with 7 bases fitting TRBD1. CDR1 and CDR2 (germline): SGHRS, YFSETQ. Trimming took 4 bases from V and 3 from J; bases not matched to a gene: 4. CDR3 length: 14 amino acids. CDR3 sequence (DNA): TGCGCCAGCAGCACGGGACAGCCCAATCAGCCCCAGCATTTT. This translates into CASSTGQPNQPQHF.

This rearrangement joins TRBV4-1 to TRBJ2-5, with 15 positions matching TRBD2. Germline assignment: CDR1 MGHRA and CDR2 YSYEKL. CDR3 length equals 17 residues. Trimming took 1 base from V and 5 from J; bases not matched to a gene: 5. CDR3 protein: CASSQGGLAGGRETQYF. The CDR3 DNA follows: TGCGCCAGCAGCCAAGGGGGACTAGCGGGAGGACGGGAGACCCAGTACTTC.